This record concerns one T cell receptor beta chain sequence. Its antigen is still unknown. No base-level quality is on record; no much larger clone is a single base apart. The library was built by means of the immunoSEQ multiplex PCR assay. A mixture of 60 forward primers for TCR Vbeta segments and 13 reverse primers for TCR Jbeta segments was used in the multiplex PCR. Amplification of the CDR3 region of rearranged TCR beta genes was performed with a multiplex PCR assay on genomic DNA. On the Illumina HiSeq System, the amplified TCR beta libraries were sequenced as 87-base-pair reads. The paper's data handling went like this. Across the 670 or so repertoires, a later analysis counted 60 million to 90 million unique TCR beta chains, approximately 12 million of which were shared by at least two donors. Raw reads were error-corrected and collapsed into unique sequences with a nearest-neighbor algorithm that merged closely related sequences to remove PCR and sequencing errors. To assign V, D and J gene segments, CDR3 sequences were aligned to IMGT reference sequences. For a sequence to be retained, a match of at least six nucleotides to both a V gene segment and a J gene segment was required. Rearrangements were classified as productive when the CDR3 lacked stop codons and remained in frame with V and J, and all other rearrangements were classified as non-productive. CDR3 was defined by IMGT convention, running from the second conserved V-encoded cysteine to the conserved J-encoded phenylalanine. The earlier analysis of 587 of the donors excluded sequences that lacked an unambiguous match to a single V gene segment. In an earlier analysis of approximately 500 of the donors, a V segment was called functional when productive rearrangements were above 56.7%, and segregating when the standard deviation between donors exceeded 5%. A statistical classification framework was built to diagnose cytomegalovirus status from the catalog of TCR beta chain sequences. V and J gene assignment, in a later analysis, came from comparing TCR nucleotide sequences with IMGT/GENE-DB human TR gene sequences. A later analysis assigned CDR3 sequences and most-parsimonious VDJ recombination scenarios with the TCRdist pipeline. A later analysis defined each TCR beta chain by its CDR3 amino acid sequence plus V-gene family, and excluded reads lacking a unique V-gene family. To address suspected cross-contamination and a sequencing artifact, a later analysis removed a few hundred highly shared, low-generation-probability nucleotide sequences. In a later analysis, a clonal expansion index for each public chain was calculated from normalized within-repertoire ranks of inferred template counts. A later analysis computed generation probabilities with a VDJ recombination model fitted to out-of-frame rearrangements, and checked the results against IGoR. In a later analysis, hypergeometric tests were used to score TCR-TCR, TCR-HLA and TCR-CMV co-occurrence, with a repertoire-size bias correction applied to TCR pairs. To estimate false discovery rates, a later analysis permuted the HLA or CMV assignments 20 times. In a later analysis, co-occurring TCRs were grouped with DBSCAN, and TCRdist sequence similarity was added when clustering was performed within HLA-allele-positive subsets. Repertoires with fewer than 30,000 or more than 120,000 public chains, plus five repertoires with anomalous nucleotide sharing, were excluded from co-occurrence clustering. The table was pulled from immuneACCESS by TCRdb, which kept in-frame rearrangements only. Such tables lose some clones; where checked, under half of the loss comes from unresolved V genes, and the rest has no known cause. Clone size and the V and J calls come from that table; the DNA yielded D and trimming. The sample has 190,000 or so clones on record, about 80% of them singletons. 0.65% of the sample is taken by the ten largest.

This record comes from a study of cytomegalovirus exposure and HLA in healthy donors listed by TCRdb under 2017. With regard to the full study: An earlier analysis of more than 550 of the donors reported about 260 Gb of sequence data and 117 million unique TCR beta sequences obtained from approximately 180 million T cells. An early release that covered about 600 HLA-typed donors contained approximately 300 gigabases of sequencing data and 85 million to 100 million unique TCR sequences. Of the roughly 430 genotyped donors, around 81% fell in the genetic ancestry cluster associated with self-reported Caucasian donors. The study aimed to test whether cataloging public T cell receptors could reveal signatures of past pathogen exposure. Using immunosequencing, the study profiled T cell repertoires from fewer than 850 subjects and related those repertoires to cytomegalovirus serostatus. In addition to the first cohort of roughly 670 subjects, a separate validation cohort of approximately 130 different subjects was used. High-throughput TCR immunosequencing, statistical association of individual TCRs with disease status, and machine learning were combined to predict cytomegalovirus infection status. A later analysis re-analyzed previously published TCR beta repertoires from 650 to 800 donors and added high-resolution HLA genotyping to study TCR occurrence patterns. Rather than drawing on any new phenotypic data, the later analysis identified candidate immune exposures from TCR beta sequences and the way those sequences occurred across donors. An earlier analysis of some 500 of the donors applied high-throughput TCR beta sequencing to assess whether each TCR beta V gene segment acted as functional or pseudogenic. Donor age, sex, ethnicity and CMV serostatus were collected together with the repertoire data. Genome-wide SNP genotypes for about 65% of the 666 donors were used in a later genetic analysis, which treated that subset as a discovery cohort. All discovery cohort repertoires had been generated on a single sequencing platform. Class I and class II HLA loci were covered by the typing at four-digit resolution. Typing coverage varied by locus: about 620-640 donors for A, B, C, DRB1 and DQB1; approximately 520 for DQA1; around 570 for DPA1; under 490 for DPB1. Roughly five DR-DQ haplotypes were handled as single units for association and clustering, since linkage in the cohort was strong. On average, over 200,000 unique TCR beta nucleotide sequences were sequenced per donor among a few hundred genotyped donors of the cohort, with approximately 18% of those sequences being non-productive. Overall study outcomes, separate from this receptor: In vitro tests confirmed that a few of the cytomegalovirus-associated TCR beta chains recognize cytomegalovirus antigens. In an earlier analysis of approximately 590 of the donors, most TCR beta V segments appeared in productive rearrangements about 87% or about 30% of the time, broadly matching IMGT annotations. The classifier was reported to diagnose cytomegalovirus status with high specificity and sensitivity in both the original and validation cohorts. A later genetic analysis reported fewer N-insertions in productive TCRs among donors in an Asian-associated ancestry cluster than the approximately 670-donor mean. A further reported finding was that TCR beta sequences accurately predicted the HLA-A and HLA-B alleles for most subjects in the first cohort. A cluster of highly shared sequence variants was judged likely to be a technical artifact of the sequencing pipeline. Presence/absence analyses assumed roughly uniform sequencing depth across donors, an assumption that may not hold. The cohort was sequenced for TCR beta chains only, and without alpha or paired-chain data the features that could be detected were limited. Correlated functional status among segregating V segments might reflect linkage disequilibrium, but an unknown experimental factor could not be ruled out. A total of about 150 TCR beta chains were listed by the study as associated with cytomegalovirus. Some 16 rarely observed V segments, including chromosome 9 orphons, were excluded from the earlier analysis of a few hundred of the donors because counts were too low. According to the authors, the approach could potentially be generalized to other disease states and immunological phenotypes. According to a later analysis, TCR association rates differed among HLA loci, with DRB1 alleles showing the most associated TCRs and HLA-C alleles showing the fewest. Strong co-occurrence of HLA alleles, especially DR and DQ, made assigning TCR associations to individual alleles difficult. Some IMGT-functional V segments, including TRBV6-2 and TRBV6-3, could not be told apart with the 87-base-pair reads, so those segments were excluded. For the cohort, immune exposure information was limited to CMV serostatus. Specific HLA alleles were associated with 15,000 to 20,000 TCR beta sequences at a false discovery rate of 0.05 in a later analysis. In a later analysis, HLA-associated TCR beta chains were found to be more clonally expanded and to have lower generation probabilities than equally common non-associated chains. V-gene and J-gene trimming of TCR beta chains was associated with a missense DCLRE1C variant in a later genetic analysis, and the association was replicated in an independent cohort. Across donors, most TCR sequences were observed very rarely, whereas some public TCRs were present in many individuals. In a later analysis, most CMV-associated TCR beta chains were found to appear HLA-restricted, with HLA associations seemingly driven largely by CMV exposure. HLA typing was unavailable for some donors at each locus, so association tests used only the typed subset. In a later analysis, several top co-occurrence clusters were reported to appear linked to parvovirus B19, influenza, CMV and Epstein-Barr virus.

From a lookup of the germline V gene, CDR1 and CDR2 are SGHNT and YENEEA. The CDR3 runs 17 residues from the cysteine to the phenylalanine. Just CDR3 DNA is preserved here, 51 bases in frame from base 1. The junction shows trimming of 1 base on V and 3 bases on J, and the gene matches do not reach 10 bases of it. The cohort comprised around 700 healthy bone marrow donors. All cohort members were sampled while nominally healthy, although unrecorded immune exposures were likely present. The donor tested CMV seronegative and was one of the 352 seronegative cohort members. A peripheral blood sample was collected from each donor, and TCR beta sequencing was performed on peripheral blood mononuclear cells. Genomic DNA extraction from the blood cell samples was performed with the Qiagen DNeasy Blood Extraction Kit.

The chain uses TRBV11-3 and TRBJ2-7; 9 bases in between match TRBD2. Sample: PBMCs. This clonotype was sampled from a boy between 10 and 17 years old in good health and CMV-seronegative. The CDR3 protein is CASSLVSAGGRFYEQYF. The DNA reads as follows: TGTGCCAGCAGCTTAGTATCCGCGGGAGGGCGATTCTACGAGCAGTACTTC.